This T cell receptor (beta chain) was sequenced in a study of blood T cell repertoires in COVID-19. The data were produced by immunoSEQ multiplex PCR, yet TCRdb's version contains in-frame clones alone and is incomplete. The repertoire holds 68,000 or so clones, more than 60% seen once, with about 10% in the top ten. This TCR was recovered from a woman in her forties or fifties with acute or convalescent COVID-19. Input material: peripheral blood.

The CDR3: CASSVDSGNNQPQHF. The CDR3 DNA reads as TGTGCCAGCAGCGTAGACTCAGGGAACAATCAGCCCCAGCATTTT. This sequence joins TRBV9 and TRBJ1-5; possibly TRBD1 for D (5 bases). The CDR3 contains 15 residues. V lost 0 bases to trimming and J lost 3 bases, with 10 bases between them. Germline-derived CDR1 and CDR2 are SGDLS and YYNGEE.